The 23 T cell receptor beta chains given below trace back to one sample, sequenced in a study of spatial heterogeneity in lung cancer. Specified time point: blood at routine non-recurrence follow-up after resection. Via MiXCR, TCRdb re-called the 5' RACE reads, giving one row per CDR3 protein. The sample records roughly 110,000 distinct CDR3 sequences, about a tenth being singletons. This material consisted of PBMCs, taken at follow-up. Source of these receptors: a female donor with early-stage non-small cell lung cancer.

J is TRBJ2-5 and V is TRBV7-3; 7 bases line up with TRBD1. CDR1 is SGHTA and CDR2 is FQGTGA in the germline V gene. Losses at the gene ends were 5 bases for V and 4 bases for J; bases not matched to a gene: 10. This CDR3 is 15 amino acids long. The CDR3 loop is CASSQRTGRSETQYF. CDR3 DNA: TGTGCCAGCAGCCAAAGGACAGGAAGATCAGAGACCCAGTACTTC.

The rearrangement uses TRBV6-2 or TRBV6-3 and TRBJ2-3, with 9 bases identical to TRBD2. The CDR3 loop spans 17 amino acids. Looked up from germline, CDR1 is MNHEY and CDR2 is SVGEGT. Trimming cost V 2 bases and J 2 bases; bases outside gene matches: 8. The CDR3 bases are TGTGCCAGCAGTTACGCTAGCGGGACGTACGCCACAGATACGCAGTATTTT. Protein product: CASSYASGTYATDTQYF.

This clonotype has more than one count but fewer than ten. The V gene is TRBV12-3 or TRBV12-4, the J gene TRBJ2-3, with D tentatively TRBD2 (6 bases). V dropped 4 bases and J dropped 3 bases, with 14 bases sitting between them. This CDR3 contains 15 residues. The CDR3 region has the DNA TGTGCCAGCAGTTCGGGCGGGAAGGGAACAGATACGCAGTATTTT. Translation gives CASSSGGKGTDTQYF.

The chain joins TRBV6-2 or TRBV6-3 to TRBJ2-1, with 13 bases that match TRBD2. The CDR3 spans 15 residues. V was clipped by 8 bases and J by 5 bases; unmatched bases: 6. Germline V gene data show CDR1 as MNHEY and CDR2 as SVGEGT. CDR3 coding DNA: TGTGCCAGCGAGCGACTAGCGGGGGGCAACAATGAGCAGTTCTTC. This translates into CASERLAGGNNEQFF.

The sample holds many counts of this clonotype. J is TRBJ2-3 and V is TRBV11-1, with 10 bases aligning to TRBD1. CDR3 length: 17 residues. Germline lookup yields CDR1 SGHAT and CDR2 FQDESV (reference sequence). V lost 5 bases, J lost 8 bases, and 16 bases stayed unmatched. CDR3 residues: CASSNSGTGDGGGTQYF. As DNA, the CDR3 is TGTGCCAGCAGCAATTCCGGGACAGGGGACGGAGGGGGTACGCAGTATTTT.

In its sample, this clonotype was seen a few times. V and J are TRBV18 and TRBJ1-5, with D maybe TRBD1 (5 bases). The CDR3 contains 15 residues. Trimming pared 3 bases from V and 5 bases from J, leaving 14 bases between. CDR1 is KGHSH, CDR2 LQKENI, per germline. The CDR3, as DNA: TGTGCCAGCTCACCGCCCGGGACCCGAGATCAGCCCCAGCATTTT. It specifies CASSPPGTRDQPQHF.

The gene calls are TRBV7-9 and TRBJ1-6, with D possibly TRBD1 on 6 matching bases. The length of the CDR3 is 13 residues. CDR1 is SEHNR and CDR2 is FQNEAQ in the germline V gene (reference sequence). The ends were cut back, 7 bases at V and 3 bases at J, with 7 bases in the middle. CDR3 residues: CASTDSYNSPLHF. The DNA for the CDR3 is TGTGCCAGCACGGACAGCTATAATTCACCCCTCCACTTT.

The table lists this clonotype with a few counts. The chain links TRBV30 to TRBJ1-4, with 7 positions matching TRBD1. The CDR3 totals 15 residues. Germline values: CDR1 GTSNPN, CDR2 SVGIG (reference sequence). The V and J ends lost 2 bases and 4 bases, in that order; junction bases with no gene match: 7. The CDR3: CAWSKGALNNEKLFF. Written as DNA, the CDR3 is TGTGCCTGGAGTAAGGGGGCGCTTAATAATGAAAAACTGTTTTTT.

V usage is TRBV3-1 and J usage is TRBJ2-5; the match to TRBD2 covers 7 bases. The CDR3 extends over 17 amino acids. The V and J ends lost 5 bases and 2 bases, in that order; junction bases with no gene match: 14. Germline-derived CDR1 and CDR2 are LGHDT and YNNKEL (reference sequence). CDR3 protein: CASSSSLGLGEQETQYF. The CDR3 region has the DNA TGTGCCAGCAGCTCCTCACTCGGACTAGGGGAACAAGAGACCCAGTACTTC.

The sample holds a few counts of this clonotype. The CDR3 DNA follows: TGTGCCAGCAGTTCCGGACTAGCGGGAGGTTTTGGGGATACGCAGTATTTT. Residues: CASSSGLAGGFGDTQYF. The V gene is TRBV28, the J gene TRBJ2-3; 14 bases fit TRBD2. V was clipped by 4 bases and J by 6 bases; unmatched bases: 9. CDR3 size: 17 residues. From germline, CDR1 is MDHEN and CDR2 SYDVKM.

The chain uses TRBV7-9 and TRBJ2-1; the D is unclear. Germline CDR1 SEHNR, CDR2 FQNEAQ (reference sequence). The ends were cut back, 5 bases at V and 2 bases at J, with 10 bases in the middle. The CDR3 runs to 14 residues. CDR3 bases: TGTGCCAGCAGCCCAACAATTACCTACAATGAGCAGTTCTTC. Encoded protein: CASSPTITYNEQFF.

This chain uses TRBV6-2 or TRBV6-3 with TRBJ2-5; unclear D gene. The germline V gene has CDR1 MNHEY and CDR2 SVGEGT. The V end lost 0 bases, the J end lost 1 base, and 6 bases lay between the germline ends. This CDR3 spans 14 amino acids. CDR3 loop: CASSYSGSQETQYF. CDR3 in DNA: TGTGCCAGCAGTTACTCAGGCAGCCAAGAGACCCAGTACTTC.

This clonotype was counted many times. The CDR3, as DNA: TGTGCCACCAGTGACGCGATGGGGCAGGGGAGGTACAATGAGCAGTTCTTC. Translated, it gives CATSDAMGQGRYNEQFF. The rearrangement uses TRBV24-1 and TRBJ2-1; D may be TRBD1 or TRBD2 (6 bases each). The germline V gene has CDR1 KGHDR and CDR2 SFDVKD. V was pared by 4 bases and J by 4 bases, with 19 bases between. This CDR3 contains 17 residues.

Ten or more counts support this clonotype. This rearrangement joins TRBV6-2 or TRBV6-3 to TRBJ2-1; 7 bases map to TRBD2. The trim removed 5 bases at V and 15 bases at J, leaving 10 bases unmatched. This CDR3 is 12 amino acids long. The germline CDR1 and CDR2 sequences are MNHEY and SVGEGT. The CDR3 loop reads CASSRSSGKRFF. The CDR3 bases are TGTGCCAGCAGTCGATCAAGCGGGAAAAGGTTCTTC.

This clonotype was seen at least ten times. The gene calls are TRBV30 and TRBJ1-5; D gene ambiguous. Germline V gives CDR1 GTSNPN, CDR2 SVGIG (reference sequence). V lost 0 bases, J lost 3 bases, and 6 bases lay in between. The CDR3 runs 13 residues. CDR3 sequence (DNA): TGTGCCTGGAGTGTAACAGACAATCAGCCCCAGCATTTT. Translating gives CAWSVTDNQPQHF. Drawing the rest from reference TRBV30 and TRBJ1-5, the complete variable domain is SQTIHQWPATLVQPVGSPLSLECTVEGTSNPNLYWYRQAAGRGLQLLFYSVGIGQISSEVPQNLSASRPQDRQFILSSKKLLLSDSGFYLCAWSVTDNQPQHFGDGTRLSIL.

The chain recombines TRBV24-1 with TRBJ2-1; TRBD2 might be the D (5 bases). Trimming removed 3 bases at V and 6 bases at J, with 11 bases between. Germline loops: CDR1 KGHDR, CDR2 SFDVKD. CDR3 length equals 14 residues. The CDR3 nucleotides read TGTGCCACCAGTGATCCGACTACCCCCAATGAGCAGTTCTTC. This sequence encodes CATSDPTTPNEQFF.

The sample holds many counts of this clonotype. The chain combines TRBV11-2 with TRBJ2-5; TRBD2 matches at 9 bases. After removal of 2 bases from V and 0 bases from J, the junction contained 7 bases not matched to a gene. Germline lookup yields CDR1 SGHAT and CDR2 FQNNGV. This CDR3 has 17 amino acids. This CDR3 reads CASSLILAGMYQETQYF. CDR3 bases: TGTGCCAGCAGCTTAATTCTAGCGGGAATGTACCAAGAGACCCAGTACTTC.

This clonotype has ten or more counts. V gene TRBV7-9 combines with J gene TRBJ2-6, with D uncertain. The V end was cut by 5 bases, the J end by 0 bases, with 11 bases between. CDR1 and CDR2 from the germline V gene are SEHNR and FQNEAQ (reference sequence). The CDR3 sequence is 16 residues long. CDR3 nucleotide sequence: TGTGCCAGCAGCCCTCAGTGGCGCTCTGGGGCCAACGTCCTGACTTTC. Protein: CASSPQWRSGANVLTF.

This clonotype was recorded many times. The rearrangement links TRBV12-3 or TRBV12-4 to TRBJ2-2; tentative D call: TRBD2 (6 bases). This CDR3 is 15 amino acids long. Trimming took 5 bases from V and 6 from J, leaving 16 bases between them. CDR3 in amino acids: CASSPRGPGSGELFF. The DNA for the CDR3 is TGTGCCAGCAGTCCGCGGGGCCCAGGATCCGGGGAGCTGTTTTTT.

The table lists this clonotype with a few counts. The V and J genes are TRBV2 and TRBJ1-2, with 11 bases that match TRBD1. Losses at the gene ends were 4 bases for V and 8 bases for J; bases not matched to a gene: 9. Per germline, CDR1 SNHLY and CDR2 FYNNEI. The CDR3 runs to 15 residues. CDR3 amino acids: CASSAGQGAGVGYTF. The CDR3 coding sequence is TGTGCCAGCAGTGCCGGACAGGGGGCGGGAGTAGGCTACACCTTC. Combining the CDR3 with reference TRBV2 and TRBJ1-2 gives the whole variable domain EPEVTQTPSHQVTQMGQEVILRCVPISNHLYFYWYRQILGQKVEFLVSFYNNEISEKSEIFDDQFSVERPDGSNFTLKIRSTKLEDSAMYFCASSAGQGAGVGYTFGSGTRLTVV.

This clonotype has at least ten counts. The gene calls are TRBV7-3 and TRBJ2-3; D call uncertain. The CDR3 has 13 amino acids. Per germline, CDR1 SGHTA and CDR2 FQGTGA. V lost 5 bases to trimming and J lost 1 base, with 7 bases between them. In DNA form, the CDR3 reads TGTGCCAGCAGCCCCCTCGGCACAGATACGCAGTATTTT. Translating it yields CASSPLGTDTQYF.

This clonotype was seen a handful of times. The rearrangement uses TRBV5-1 and TRBJ2-5; D could derive from TRBD1 or TRBD2 (5 bases each). Germline CDR1 reads SGHRS; CDR2 reads YFSETQ. The CDR3 loop spans 14 amino acids. V dropped 0 bases and J dropped 5 bases, with 11 bases sitting between them. The CDR3 bases are TGCGCCAGCAGCTTGGGGGACCTTTGGGAGACCCAGTACTTC. It translates to CASSLGDLWETQYF.

The rearrangement uses TRBV6-9 and TRBJ2-7; 9 positions agree with TRBD1. Germline CDR1 reads MNHGY; CDR2 reads SVAAGI. The CDR3 runs to 15 residues. Germline trimming cut 6 bases from V and 7 bases from J; bases unmatched to any gene: 13. This chain's CDR3 is CASRTTGGVFNEQYF. CDR3 nucleotides: TGTGCCAGCAGAACTACAGGGGGCGTATTTAATGAGCAGTACTTC.